This T cell receptor (beta chain) was sequenced in a study of CD8+CD57+ T cells in acquired aplastic anemia. Trimming cost V 2 bases and J 2 bases, with 7 bases left between them. From germline, CDR1 is SGHTA and CDR2 FQGNSA. CDR3 size: 14 residues. TCR beta VDJ and CDR3 profiles were obtained from a genomic DNA template. TCRdb processed the reads anew with MiXCR; each CDR3 protein has one entry. Among 150,000 to 200,000 distinct CDR3 sequences, around half were seen once, and the ten largest hold about 1.8%. The authors sequenced patients whose flow cytometry had shown CD8+CD57+ cell expansion. This clonotype was detected many times.

The sample comprised sorted CD4+, CD8+, or CD8+CD57+ T cells (not recorded which) from PBMCs. This TCR came from a human donor with aplastic anemia. The chain carries TRBV7-2 and TRBJ1-3; no clear D. In nucleotides, the CDR3 is TGTGCCAGCAGCTTAAGGCGTGCTGGAAACACCATATATTTT. Translation gives CASSLRRAGNTIYF.